The T cell receptor (beta chain) under discussion was sequenced for a study of spatial heterogeneity in lung cancer (dated by TCRdb to the late 2010s). Study-level background: Beta-chain transcripts were consistently detected in greater numbers than alpha-chain transcripts, which likely reflects a higher abundance of beta-chain transcripts. In the raw uncorrected reads, each unique combination of TCR and UMI appeared more than ten times on average. In non-small cell lung cancer, the study quantitatively compared TCR alpha and beta repertoires across several tumor regions, matched nontumor lung, and blood. The study linked features of the TCR repertoire to counts of nonsynonymous mutations, which were determined by whole-exome sequencing of tumor tissue. At surgery, both alpha and beta chains were TCR-sequenced in more than 200 tumor regions, approximately 64 matched nontumor lung samples and 56 PBMC samples.

Inclusive of the bounding cysteine and phenylalanine, the CDR3 is 16 residues long. The DNA shown is the 48-base CDR3, in frame from base 1. Taken from the germline V gene, the CDR1 and CDR2 loops are SGHVS and FQNEAQ. Trimming accounts for 5 bases at V and 4 bases at J, while the number of junction bases matched to no gene is 11. According to the study, the label for this sample's time point signals: sample taken at primary tumor resection. Whole RNA extracted from tumor and nontumor lung tissue, or from cryopreserved PBMC samples, was used for TCR sequencing without cell sorting. Donors were 65 to 85 patients with early-stage, untreated non-small cell lung cancer from the lung TRACERx cohort. A patient was chosen for TCR sequencing only when enough RNA was available from at least two tumor regions. The research as a whole found: Additional single-cell paired TCR alpha and beta sequencing was considered necessary to confirm, at a functional level, the hypothesis that regional TCRs recognize regional mutations. Ubiquitous expanded tumor TCRs showed up in blood more often at tumor resection than at routine follow-up.

This clonotype was counted many times. No cognate antigen has been identified for it. Base qualities are not recorded, but no much larger clone differs from it by a single base. The receptor library was made with 5' RACE. The instrument was a NextSeq 500. The TCR library protocol attached a unique molecular identifier to each TCR cDNA molecule to allow correction of PCR and sequencing errors. On the study's bioinformatics: Decombinator tools were used for TCR identification, UMI-based error correction and CDR3 extraction. Expanded TCRs were defined as those above a frequency of 2 per 1,000, corresponding to the top 1% of the tumor frequency distribution. Renyi diversity was calculated using the R vegan package after each repertoire was subsampled 100 times to 5,000 TCRs. CDR3 similarity networks were built from amino acid triplet string-kernel similarity, with CDR3s being connected when pairwise similarity was above 0.82. TCRdb trimmed the raw reads at Q25, called clones with MiXCR and kept productive beta chains. Each entry merges the rows of one CDR3 protein and shows their most common DNA and genes. TCRdb's processing, not the authors', yielded these V and J calls. Within this sample are over 90,000 distinct CDR3 sequences, with approximately 8.6% of them counted one time only. Jointly, the top ten make up about 7.1% of the sample.

The source material was PBMCs, sampled at surgery. This receptor was obtained from a male donor with early-stage non-small cell lung cancer. This receptor chain uses TRBV7-8 and TRBJ1-2; 9 bases in between match TRBD1. CDR3 sequence: CASSERQGVNLYGYTF. The DNA sequence reads TGTGCCAGCAGCGAGAGACAGGGGGTAAACCTCTATGGCTACACCTTC.